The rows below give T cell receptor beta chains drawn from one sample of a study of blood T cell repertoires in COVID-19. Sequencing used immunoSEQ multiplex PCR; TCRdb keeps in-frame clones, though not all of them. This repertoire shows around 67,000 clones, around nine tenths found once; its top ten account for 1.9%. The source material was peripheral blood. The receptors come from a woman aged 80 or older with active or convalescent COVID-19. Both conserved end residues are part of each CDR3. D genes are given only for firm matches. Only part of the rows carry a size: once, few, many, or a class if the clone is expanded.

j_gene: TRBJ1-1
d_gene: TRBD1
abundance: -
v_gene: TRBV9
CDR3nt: TGTGCCAGCAGCGCCGCCGGGACAGGGGGCGGCACTGAAGCTTTCTTT
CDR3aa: CASSAAGTGGGTEAFF

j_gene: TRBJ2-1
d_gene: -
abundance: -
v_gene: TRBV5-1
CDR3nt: TGCGCCAGCAGCTTGGGGCCTTCCTCCTACAATGAGCAGTTCTTC
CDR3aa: CASSLGPSSYNEQFF

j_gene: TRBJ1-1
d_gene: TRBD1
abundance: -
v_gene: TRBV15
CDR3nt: TGTGCCACCAGCAGTGACAGGGTAAGCCCTGAAGCTTTCTTT
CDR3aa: CATSSDRVSPEAFF

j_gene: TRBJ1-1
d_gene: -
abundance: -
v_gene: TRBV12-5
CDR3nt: TGTGCTAGTGGACGCGACCCGAGGACTGAAGCTTTCTTT
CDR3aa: CASGRDPRTEAFF

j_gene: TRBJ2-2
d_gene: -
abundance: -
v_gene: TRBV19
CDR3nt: TGTGCCAGTAGTATAGTACAGGTGAACACCGGGGAGCTGTTTTTT
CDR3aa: CASSIVQVNTGELFF

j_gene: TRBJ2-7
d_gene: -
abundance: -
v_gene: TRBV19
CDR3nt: TGTGCCAGTGGATACAGCGAGGGCGAGCAGTACTTC
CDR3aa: CASGYSEGEQYF

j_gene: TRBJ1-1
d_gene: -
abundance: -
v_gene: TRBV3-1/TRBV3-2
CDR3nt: TGTGCCAGCAGCGAAGGGCCGCGGGAAGCTTTCTTT
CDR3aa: CASSEGPREAFF

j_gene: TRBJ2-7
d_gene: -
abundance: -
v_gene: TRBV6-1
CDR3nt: TGTGCCAGCAGTGACGGGCGGGTAAACTCCTACGAGCAGTACTTC
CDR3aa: CASSDGRVNSYEQYF

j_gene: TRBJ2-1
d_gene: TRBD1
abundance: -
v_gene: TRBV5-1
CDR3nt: TGCGCCAGCAGCAAGGGACAGGGGGATGAGCAGTTCTTC
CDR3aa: CASSKGQGDEQFF

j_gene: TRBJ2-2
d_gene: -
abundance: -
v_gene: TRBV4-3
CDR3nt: TGCGCCAGCAGCCAAGATAGTAGTGAGCGGCGAGGGGAGCTGTTTTTT
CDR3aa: CASSQDSSERRGELFF

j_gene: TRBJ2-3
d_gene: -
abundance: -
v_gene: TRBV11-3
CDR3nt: TGTGCCAGCAGCCACAGGGGGGGGATGACAGATACGCAGTATTTT
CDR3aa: CASSHRGGMTDTQYF

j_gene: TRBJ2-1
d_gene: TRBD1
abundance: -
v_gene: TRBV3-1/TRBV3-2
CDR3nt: TGTGCCAGCAGCCCCTTGGGGGACAGGGGACAAAATGAGCAGTTCTTC
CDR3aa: CASSPLGDRGQNEQFF

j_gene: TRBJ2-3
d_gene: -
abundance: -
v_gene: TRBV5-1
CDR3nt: TGCGCCAGCAGGGTGGGGCCGGGTACAGATACGCAGTATTTT
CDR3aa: CASRVGPGTDTQYF

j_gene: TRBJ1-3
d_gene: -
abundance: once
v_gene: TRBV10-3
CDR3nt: TGTGCCATCAGTGAGTACGGGATTTCGCGGGGAAACACCATATATTTT
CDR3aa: CAISEYGISRGNTIYF

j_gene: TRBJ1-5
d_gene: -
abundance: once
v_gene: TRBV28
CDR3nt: TGTGCCAGCAGTTCACACTCCCCGGGACATATATTCAATCAGCCCCAGCATTTT
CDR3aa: CASSSHSPGHIFNQPQHF

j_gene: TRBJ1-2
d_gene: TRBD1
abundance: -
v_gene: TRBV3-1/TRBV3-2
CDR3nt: TGTGCCAGCAGCGCCCGGATCGGGACAGGTAAACACTATGGCTACACCTTC
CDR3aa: CASSARIGTGKHYGYTF

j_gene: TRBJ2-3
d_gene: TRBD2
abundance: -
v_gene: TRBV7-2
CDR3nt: TGTGCCAGCAGCTTATCCAGCGGGGTAACAGATACGCAGTATTTT
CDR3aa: CASSLSSGVTDTQYF

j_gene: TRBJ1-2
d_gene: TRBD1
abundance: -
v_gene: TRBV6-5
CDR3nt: TGTGCCAGCGGATTACAGGGGGCGGGAGGCTACACCTTC
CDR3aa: CASGLQGAGGYTF

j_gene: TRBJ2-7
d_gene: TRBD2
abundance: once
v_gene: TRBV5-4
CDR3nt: TGTGCCAGCAGCTTAATAGCGGGAGGAACCTACGAGCAGTACTTC
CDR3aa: CASSLIAGGTYEQYF

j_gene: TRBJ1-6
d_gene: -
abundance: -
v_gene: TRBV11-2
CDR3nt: TGTGCCAGCAGCTTAGAGTCCCCCAGGTTCAGCTCCTATAATTCACCCCTCCACTTT
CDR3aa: CASSLESPRFSSYNSPLHF

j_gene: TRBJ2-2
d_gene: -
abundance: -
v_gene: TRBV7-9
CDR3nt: TGTGCCAGCAGCTTGCTAGCAGGGGCCCCCGGGGAGCTGTTTTTT
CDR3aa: CASSLLAGAPGELFF

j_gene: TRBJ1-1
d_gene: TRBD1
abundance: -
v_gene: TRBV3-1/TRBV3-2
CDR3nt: TGTGCCAGCAGCCAAGAAGGGACAGGGGCGCACCTTACTGAAGCTTTCTTT
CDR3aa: CASSQEGTGAHLTEAFF

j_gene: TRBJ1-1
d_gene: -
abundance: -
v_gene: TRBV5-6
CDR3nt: TGTGCCAGCAGCCTAAAGAACCAGGGGCTAAGGGGGAACACTGAAGCTTTCTTT
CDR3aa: CASSLKNQGLRGNTEAFF

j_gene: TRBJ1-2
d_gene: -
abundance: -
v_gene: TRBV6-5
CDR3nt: TGTGCCAGCATACAAATACAGCACCATAACTATGGCTACACCTTC
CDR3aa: CASIQIQHHNYGYTF

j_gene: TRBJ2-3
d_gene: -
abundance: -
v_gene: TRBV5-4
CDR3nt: TGTGCCAGCAGCGCGGACTTTCCGCAGGAACGGCAGTATTTT
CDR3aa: CASSADFPQERQYF

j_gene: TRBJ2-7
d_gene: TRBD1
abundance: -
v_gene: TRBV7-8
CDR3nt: TGTCCGCTGGGGGGGACAGGGGTTCGCGAGCAGTACTTC
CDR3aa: CPLGGTGVREQYF

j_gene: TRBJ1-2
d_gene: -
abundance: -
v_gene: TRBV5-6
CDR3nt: TGTGCCAGCAGCCCACCAGGCCCGGGGGACTATGGCTACACCTTC
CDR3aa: CASSPPGPGDYGYTF

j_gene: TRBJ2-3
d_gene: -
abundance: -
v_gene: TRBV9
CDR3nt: TGTGCCAGCAGCTTCGGGTCCACAGATACGCAGTATTTT
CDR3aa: CASSFGSTDTQYF

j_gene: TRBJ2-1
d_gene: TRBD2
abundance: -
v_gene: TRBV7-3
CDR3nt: TGTGCCAGCAGCCCTCGGACTAGCGGGACCTACAATGAGCAGTTCTTC
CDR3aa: CASSPRTSGTYNEQFF

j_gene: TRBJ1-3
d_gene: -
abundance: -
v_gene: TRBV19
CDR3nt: TGTGCCAGTATAGGGGGGGCTGGAAACACCATATATTTT
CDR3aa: CASIGGAGNTIYF

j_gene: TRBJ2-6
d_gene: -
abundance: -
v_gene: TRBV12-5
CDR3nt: TGTGCTAGTGGTTTGGTAAGAGGCTCTGGGGCCAACGTCCTGACTTTC
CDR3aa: CASGLVRGSGANVLTF

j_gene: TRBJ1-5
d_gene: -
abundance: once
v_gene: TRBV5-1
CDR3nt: TGCGCCAGCAGCTTGAGCCCCTATAGCAATCAGCCCCAGCATTTT
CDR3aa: CASSLSPYSNQPQHF

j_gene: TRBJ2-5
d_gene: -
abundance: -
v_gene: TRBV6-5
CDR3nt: TGTGCCAGCAGTTACGTTCAGGGGGGACAGGAGACCCAGTACTTC
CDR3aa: CASSYVQGGQETQYF

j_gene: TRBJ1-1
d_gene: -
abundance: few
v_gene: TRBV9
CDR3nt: TGTGCCAGCAGCAATGGGGGGATGGGCACTGAAGCTTTCTTT
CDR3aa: CASSNGGMGTEAFF

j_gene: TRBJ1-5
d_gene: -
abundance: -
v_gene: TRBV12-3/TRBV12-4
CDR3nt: TGTGCCAGCAGGACTGGGGGGGGGCCCCAGCATTTT
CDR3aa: CASRTGGGPQHF

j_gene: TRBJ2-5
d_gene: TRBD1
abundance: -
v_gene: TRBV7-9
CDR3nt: TGTGCCAGCAGCTTAGTCCAGGGGGCTGGAGAGACCCAGTACTTC
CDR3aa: CASSLVQGAGETQYF

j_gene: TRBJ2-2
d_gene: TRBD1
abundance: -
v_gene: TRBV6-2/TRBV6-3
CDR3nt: TGTGCCAGCAGTCAACTCCCCGACAGGGAGGAGCTGTTTTTT
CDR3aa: CASSQLPDREELFF

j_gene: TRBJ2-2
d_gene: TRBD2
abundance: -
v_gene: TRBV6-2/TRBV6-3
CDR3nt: TGTGCCAGCAGTCCGACTAGCGGGGGAAACACCGGGGAGCTGTTTTTT
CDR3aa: CASSPTSGGNTGELFF

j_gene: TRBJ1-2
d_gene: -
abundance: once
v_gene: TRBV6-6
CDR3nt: TGTGCCAGCAGTTACTCCCGGACAGTGACCTATGGCTACACCTTC
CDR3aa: CASSYSRTVTYGYTF

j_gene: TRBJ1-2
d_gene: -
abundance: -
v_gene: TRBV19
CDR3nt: TGTGCCAGTAGTACCCCCGGACTTGGGGTGAATGGCTACACCTTC
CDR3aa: CASSTPGLGVNGYTF

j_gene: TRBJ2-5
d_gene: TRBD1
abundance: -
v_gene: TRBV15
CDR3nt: TGTGCCACCAGCAGCTGGACAGGGCAAGAGACCCAGTACTTC
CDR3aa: CATSSWTGQETQYF

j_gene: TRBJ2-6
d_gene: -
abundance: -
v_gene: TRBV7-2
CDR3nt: TGTGCCAGCAGCCCGGACACCTCTGGGGCCAACGTCCTGACTTTC
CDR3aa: CASSPDTSGANVLTF

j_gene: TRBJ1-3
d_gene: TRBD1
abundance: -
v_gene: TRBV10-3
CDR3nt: TGTGCCATCAGTGCGAGACAGGGGGACACCATATATTTT
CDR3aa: CAISARQGDTIYF

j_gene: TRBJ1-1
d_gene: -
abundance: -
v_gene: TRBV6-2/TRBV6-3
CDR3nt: TGTGCCAGCAGTTACACCCCGGGAAATGAAGCTTTCTTT
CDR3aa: CASSYTPGNEAFF

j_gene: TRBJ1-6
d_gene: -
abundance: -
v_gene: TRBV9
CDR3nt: TGTGCCAGCAGCCCGAAGGGACACACTAATTCACCCCTCCACTTT
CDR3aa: CASSPKGHTNSPLHF

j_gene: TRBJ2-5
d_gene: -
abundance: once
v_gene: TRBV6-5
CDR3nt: TGTGCCAGCAGTTACTCGACAGGGAGGTGGGAGACCCAGTACTTC
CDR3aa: CASSYSTGRWETQYF

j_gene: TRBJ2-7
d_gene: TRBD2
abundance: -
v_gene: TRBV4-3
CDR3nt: TGCGCCAGCAGCCAGGTCCCCGTCGGGGGGGCGATCTACGAGCAGTACTTC
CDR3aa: CASSQVPVGGAIYEQYF

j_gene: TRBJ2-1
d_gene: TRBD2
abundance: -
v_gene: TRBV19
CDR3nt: TGTGCCAGTAGTATTAGCGGGCTAGCGGCAAAAGAGCAGTTCTTC
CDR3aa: CASSISGLAAKEQFF

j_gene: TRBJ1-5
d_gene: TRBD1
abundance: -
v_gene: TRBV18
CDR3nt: TGTGCCAGCTCACACTCCGGACAGGGTGGCAATCAGCCCCAGCATTTT
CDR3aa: CASSHSGQGGNQPQHF

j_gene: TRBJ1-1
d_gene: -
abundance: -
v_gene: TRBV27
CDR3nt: TGTGCCAGCAGTCCCACAGGCAGAGTTGAAGCTTTCTTT
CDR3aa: CASSPTGRVEAFF

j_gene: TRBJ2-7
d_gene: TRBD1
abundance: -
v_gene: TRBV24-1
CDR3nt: TGTGCCACCAGTGAAAGGGACAGGCAGTACTTC
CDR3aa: CATSERDRQYF

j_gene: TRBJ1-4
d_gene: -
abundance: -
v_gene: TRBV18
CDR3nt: TGTGCCAGCTCGTCACTCCCGGGACAATATAATGAAAAACTGTTTTTT
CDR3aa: CASSSLPGQYNEKLFF

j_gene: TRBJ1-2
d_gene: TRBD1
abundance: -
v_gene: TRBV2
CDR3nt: TGTGCCAGCAGCGACAGGGTTCTGGGCTATGGCTACACCTTC
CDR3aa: CASSDRVLGYGYTF

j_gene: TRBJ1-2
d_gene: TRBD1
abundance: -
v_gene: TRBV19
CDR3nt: TGTGCCAGTAGAGTACAGGGGCGACTACTGGAGGGGTATGGCTACACCTTC
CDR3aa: CASRVQGRLLEGYGYTF

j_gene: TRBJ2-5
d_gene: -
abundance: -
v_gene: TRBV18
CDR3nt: TGTGCCAGCTCTCGAGGGGGAAGAGAGACCCAGTACTTC
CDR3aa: CASSRGGRETQYF

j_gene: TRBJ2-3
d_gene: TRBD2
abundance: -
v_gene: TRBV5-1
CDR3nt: TGCGCCAGCAGCTTGCTGGGGTCGGGGGGGTTGGCAGATACGCAGTATTTT
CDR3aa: CASSLLGSGGLADTQYF